This TCR beta chain was recovered during a study of T cell responses to AZD1222 COVID-19 vaccine. Only in-frame clones appear in the TCRdb table, and some are missing; sequencing was by immunoSEQ multiplex PCR. The sample shows over 45,000 clones, 75% to 90% of them seen only once. The CDR3 sequence is 15 residues long. Germline values: CDR1 ENHRY, CDR2 SYGVKD. Trimming removed 6 bases from V and 5 bases from J; junction bases left unmatched: 11. Whole-study results and caveats: Baseline serology detected seropositivity in only 5 to 7 AZD1222 recipients. Vaccine-associated CD4 TCRs ranged over spike, dominating at 160-218 and 743-854. Among spike-specific TCRs, nearly half reportedly target unmutated variant regions.

In the case of this clone: What it recognizes is unknown.

This specimen was peripheral blood, taken 28 days after the second AZD1222 dose. This clonotype was sampled from an adult who received the AZD1222 COVID-19 vaccine. V and J are TRBV10-3 and TRBJ2-7; 9 bases match TRBD1. CDR3 coding DNA: TGTGCCATCAGCCCACAGGGGACAGGGACTCACGAGCAGTACTTC. It translates to CAISPQGTGTHEQYF.